A selection of T cell receptor beta chains follows, all from one sample in a study of cytomegalovirus exposure and HLA in healthy donors. Measured with immunoSEQ multiplex PCR; TCRdb has only the in-frame clones, and not every one. Here the sample spans about 190,000 clones, approximately 86% being singletons. Sequencing was done on a sample of PBMCs. The receptor source for this set is a boy aged 2 to 10 in good health and CMV-seronegative. The CDR3 runs from the conserved cysteine through the conserved F or W. A D gene is named only where the DNA matches it firmly. Not all rows give a size; the values are once, few, many and, for expanded clones, a class.

d_call | j_call | clone_size | cdr3_length | v_call | cdr3_aa | cdr3_nt
- | TRBJ2-2 | once | 10 | TRBV28 | CASSFRTVFF | TGTGCCAGCAGTTTCCGTACGGTGTTTTTT
- | TRBJ1-1 | few | 15 | TRBV7-8 | CASSLYLPRRTEAFF | TGTGCCAGCAGCTTATATCTCCCCCGGAGGACTGAAGCTTTCTTT
- | TRBJ1-3 | - | 17 | TRBV15 | CATSRGGEALSGNTIYF | TGTGCCACCAGCAGAGGGGGGGAGGCGCTATCTGGAAACACCATATATTTT
- | TRBJ2-7 | - | 15 | TRBV7-3 | CASSAHSGDSYEQYF | TGTGCCAGCAGCGCCCATTCGGGGGATTCCTACGAGCAGTACTTC
TRBD2 | TRBJ2-7 | - | 15 | TRBV11-2 | CASSQRLAGVYEQYF | TGTGCCAGCAGCCAGCGACTAGCGGGAGTGTACGAGCAGTACTTC
- | TRBJ1-5 | - | 15 | TRBV4-1 | CASSQEGAGNQPQHF | TGCGCCAGCAGCCAAGAAGGGGCGGGCAATCAGCCCCAGCATTTT
TRBD1 | TRBJ1-5 | - | 13 | TRBV19 | CASRWTGDQPQHF | TGTGCCAGTAGATGGACAGGAGATCAGCCCCAGCATTTT
TRBD2 | TRBJ2-7 | once | 16 | TRBV19 | CASSASLAGTNYEQYF | TGTGCCAGTAGTGCATCCCTAGCGGGGACCAACTACGAGCAGTACTTC
TRBD2 | TRBJ2-1 | once | 18 | TRBV29-1 | CSVLGVAGGPPPYNEQFF | TGCAGCGTTTTAGGTGTAGCGGGAGGACCACCTCCCTACAATGAGCAGTTCTTC
- | TRBJ2-3 | - | 13 | TRBV5-1 | CASSLVQSDTQYF | TGCGCCAGCAGCTTGGTGCAGTCAGATACGCAGTATTTT
TRBD1 | TRBJ1-2 | - | 15 | TRBV18 | CASSRDRGRDYGYTF | TGTGCCAGCTCACGGGACAGGGGGCGCGACTATGGCTACACCTTC
- | TRBJ1-2 | - | 13 | TRBV28 | CASSFGQSYGYTF | TGTGCCAGCAGTTTCGGACAGAGCTATGGCTACACCTTC
- | TRBJ2-1 | - | 16 | TRBV29-1 | CSVEDRVGTLYNEQFF | TGCAGCGTTGAAGATCGTGTCGGGACTTTATACAATGAGCAGTTCTTC
- | TRBJ2-7 | - | 18 | TRBV29-1 | CSVVDLTHRTGNSYEQYF | TGCAGCGTTGTCGATCTCACCCACCGTACAGGGAATTCTTACGAGCAGTACTTC
TRBD1 | TRBJ2-1 | - | 19 | TRBV9 | CASSVDPRGRFIGYNEQFF | TGTGCCAGCAGCGTAGATCCCAGGGGGCGCTTCATAGGGTACAATGAGCAGTTCTTC
TRBD1 | TRBJ1-1 | - | 19 | TRBV27 | CASSSILGQGTIPGTEAFF | TGTGCCAGCAGTTCAATATTGGGACAGGGCACCATCCCGGGCACTGAAGCTTTCTTT
TRBD1 | TRBJ2-7 | - | 13 | TRBV4-2 | CASSLGGRYEQYF | TGTGCCAGCAGCCTAGGGGGCAGGTACGAGCAGTACTTC
- | TRBJ2-4 | - | 12 | TRBV7-9 | CASSAGTDTQYF | TGTGCCAGCAGCGCCGGAACTGACACCCAGTACTTC
- | TRBJ1-2 | - | 14 | TRBV5-1 | CASSSEGYNYGYTF | TGCGCCAGCAGCTCGGAGGGTTATAACTATGGCTACACCTTC
TRBD2 | TRBJ2-1 | - | 14 | TRBV2 | CASGETSGRGEQFF | TGTGCCAGCGGGGAGACTAGCGGGAGGGGTGAGCAGTTCTTC
- | TRBJ1-1 | - | 13 | TRBV13 | CASSLGGGTEAFF | TGTGCCAGCAGCCTAGGGGGGGGGACTGAAGCTTTCTTT
TRBD2 | TRBJ2-7 | - | 15 | TRBV5-1 | CASSLRTSGRGEQYF | TGCGCCAGCAGCTTGCGGACTAGCGGGAGGGGTGAGCAGTACTTC
- | TRBJ1-2 | - | 14 | TRBV6-1 | CASSGPGGDYGYTF | TGTGCCAGCAGTGGACCGGGAGGAGATTATGGCTACACCTTC
TRBD1 | TRBJ1-2 | - | 14 | TRBV5-4 | CASSSRDSNYGYTF | TGTGCCAGCAGCTCCCGGGACAGTAACTATGGCTACACCTTC
- | TRBJ2-7 | - | 14 | TRBV5-1 | CASSSTGSLGEQYF | TGCGCCAGCAGCTCCACAGGGTCCCTGGGCGAGCAGTACTTC
TRBD2 | TRBJ2-5 | - | 13 | TRBV5-6 | CASSPGTRETQYF | TGTGCCAGCAGCCCCGGGACTAGAGAGACCCAGTACTTC
TRBD1 | TRBJ2-5 | - | 16 | TRBV7-9 | CASSPSRTGQGETQYF | TGTGCCAGCAGCCCGAGTAGGACAGGGCAAGGAGAGACCCAGTACTTC
- | TRBJ1-6 | - | 12 | TRBV7-6 | CASSLPGSLLHF | TGTGCCAGCAGCTTACCAGGGTCTCTCCTCCACTTT
- | TRBJ1-1 | - | 13 | TRBV7-6 | CASSLNQGPEAFF | TGTGCCAGCAGCTTAAACCAGGGGCCTGAAGCTTTCTTT
TRBD2 | TRBJ2-7 | once | 17 | TRBV11-2 | CASSLDAPGGPSVEQYF | TGTGCCAGCAGCTTAGATGCCCCGGGAGGGCCGAGTGTCGAGCAGTACTTC
TRBD2 | TRBJ2-2 | - | 16 | TRBV7-6 | CASSLGSAGSAGELFF | TGTGCCAGCAGCTTAGGGTCAGCGGGGAGCGCCGGGGAGCTGTTTTTT
TRBD1 | TRBJ1-4 | - | 14 | TRBV19 | CASSLDRGSEKLFF | TGTGCCAGTAGTCTAGACAGGGGGTCTGAAAAACTGTTTTTT
- | TRBJ1-1 | - | 12 | TRBV27 | CASRPGNTEAFF | TGTGCCAGCCGTCCCGGTAACACTGAAGCTTTCTTT
TRBD2 | TRBJ2-3 | once | 13 | TRBV9 | CASNPAGSDTQYF | TGTGCCAGCAACCCAGCGGGATCAGATACGCAGTATTTT
- | TRBJ2-7 | - | 16 | TRBV28 | CASSLGMGAGGNEQYF | TGTGCCAGCAGTTTGGGGATGGGAGCAGGAGGAAACGAGCAGTACTTC
TRBD1 | TRBJ2-4 | - | 15 | TRBV5-1 | CASSQQGARENIQYF | TGCGCCAGCAGCCAACAGGGGGCCAGGGAAAACATTCAGTACTTC
TRBD1 | TRBJ1-3 | - | 14 | TRBV27 | CASSLYRGGNTIYF | TGTGCCAGCAGTTTGTACAGGGGTGGAAACACCATATATTTT
- | TRBJ2-2 | - | 17 | TRBV5-1 | CASSLEVGGANTGELFF | TGCGCCAGCAGCCTAGAGGTGGGGGGAGCGAACACCGGGGAGCTGTTTTTT
- | TRBJ1-2 | - | 13 | TRBV28 | CASSQSGYGSYTF | TGTGCCAGCAGCCAATCGGGGTACGGGAGCTACACCTTC
TRBD1 | TRBJ1-3 | once | 14 | TRBV19 | CASRDRVSGNTIYF | TGTGCCAGTAGGGACAGGGTTTCTGGAAACACCATATATTTT
- | TRBJ1-1 | - | 14 | TRBV9 | CASSVGGRGTEAFF | TGTGCCAGCAGCGTAGGGGGCAGGGGCACTGAAGCTTTCTTT
TRBD1 | TRBJ1-2 | - | 15 | TRBV11-2 | CASSSTGGTNYGYTF | TGTGCCAGCAGCTCGACAGGGGGGACTAACTATGGCTACACCTTC
- | TRBJ2-7 | - | 14 | TRBV19 | CASSISGSSYEQYF | TGTGCCAGTAGTATTTCAGGTAGCTCCTACGAGCAGTACTTC
TRBD2 | TRBJ2-3 | - | 17 | TRBV5-1 | CASSLTSLASGRDTQYF | TGCGCCAGCAGCTTGACGAGTTTAGCTAGCGGGAGAGATACGCAGTATTTT